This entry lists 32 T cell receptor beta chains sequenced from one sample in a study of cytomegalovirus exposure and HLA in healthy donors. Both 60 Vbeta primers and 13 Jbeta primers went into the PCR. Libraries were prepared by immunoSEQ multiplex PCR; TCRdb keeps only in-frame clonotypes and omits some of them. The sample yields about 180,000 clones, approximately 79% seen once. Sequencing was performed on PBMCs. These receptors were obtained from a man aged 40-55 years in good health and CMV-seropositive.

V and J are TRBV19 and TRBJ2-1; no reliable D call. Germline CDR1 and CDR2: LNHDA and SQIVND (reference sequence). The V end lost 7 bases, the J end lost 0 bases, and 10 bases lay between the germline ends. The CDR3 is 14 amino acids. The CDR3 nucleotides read TGTGCCAGTAAGGAGCGTAGCTCCTACAATGAGCAGTTCTTC. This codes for CASKERSSYNEQFF.

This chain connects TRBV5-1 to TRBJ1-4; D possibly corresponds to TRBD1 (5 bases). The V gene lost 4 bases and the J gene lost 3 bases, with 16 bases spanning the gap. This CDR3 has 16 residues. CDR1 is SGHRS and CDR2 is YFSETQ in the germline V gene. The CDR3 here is CASSLENQGANEKLFF. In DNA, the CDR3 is TGCGCCAGCAGCCTCGAAAACCAGGGTGCTAATGAAAAACTGTTTTTT.

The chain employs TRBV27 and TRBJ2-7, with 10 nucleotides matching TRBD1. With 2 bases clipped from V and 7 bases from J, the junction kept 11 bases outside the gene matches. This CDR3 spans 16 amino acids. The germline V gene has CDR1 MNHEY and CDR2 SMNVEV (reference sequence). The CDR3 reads CASSLGWGQGPREQYF. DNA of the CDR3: TGTGCCAGCAGTTTAGGGTGGGGACAGGGGCCACGGGAGCAGTACTTC.

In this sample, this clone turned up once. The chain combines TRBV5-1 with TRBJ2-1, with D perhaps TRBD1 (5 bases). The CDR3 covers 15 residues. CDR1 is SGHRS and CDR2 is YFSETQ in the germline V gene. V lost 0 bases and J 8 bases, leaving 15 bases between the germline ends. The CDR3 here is CASSLAQGRGDEQFF. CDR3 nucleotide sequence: TGCGCCAGCAGCTTGGCTCAGGGTAGAGGAGATGAGCAGTTCTTC.

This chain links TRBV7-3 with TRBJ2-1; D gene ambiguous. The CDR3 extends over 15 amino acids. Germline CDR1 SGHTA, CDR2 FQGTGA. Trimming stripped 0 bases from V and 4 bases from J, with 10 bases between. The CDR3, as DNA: TGTGCCAGCAGCTTAACGTGGGCTCCTTACAATGAGCAGTTCTTC. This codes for CASSLTWAPYNEQFF.

The CDR3 spells CASRDSYEQYF. The CDR3 DNA follows: TGCGCCAGCCGGGACTCCTACGAGCAGTACTTC. The genes are TRBV5-1 and TRBJ2-7, with a weak D call TRBD2 (5 bases). CDR1 and CDR2 (germline): SGHRS, YFSETQ. The length of the CDR3 is 11 residues. Trimming stripped 7 bases from V and 0 bases from J, with 5 bases between. Supplemented by reference TRBV5-1 and TRBJ2-7, the full variable domain reads KAGVTQTPRYLIKTRGQQVTLSCSPISGHRSVSWYQQTPGQGLQFLFEYFSETQRNKGNFPGRFSGRQFSNSRSEMNVSTLELGDSALYLCASRDSYEQYFGPGTRLTVT.

The CDR3 coding sequence is TGTGCCTGGAGTGGAAGCGGCAATGAGCAGTTCTTC. It encodes CAWSGSGNEQFF. The rearrangement links TRBV30 to TRBJ2-1, with D tentatively TRBD2 (5 bases). This CDR3 contains 12 residues. Between the trimmed V and J ends, which lost 1 base and 6 bases, there was a span of 7 bases. From germline, CDR1 is GTSNPN and CDR2 SVGIG (reference sequence). The complete variable domain, with remaining parts taken from reference TRBV30 and TRBJ2-1, reads SQTIHQWPATLVQPVGSPLSLECTVEGTSNPNLYWYRQAAGRGLQLLFYSVGIGQISSEVPQNLSASRPQDRQFILSSKKLLLSDSGFYLCAWSGSGNEQFFGPGTRLTVL.

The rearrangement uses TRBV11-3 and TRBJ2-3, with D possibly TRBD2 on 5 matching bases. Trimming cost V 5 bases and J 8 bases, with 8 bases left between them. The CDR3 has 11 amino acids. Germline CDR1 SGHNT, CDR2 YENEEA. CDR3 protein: CASSAGGTQYF. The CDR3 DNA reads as TGTGCCAGCAGCGCCGGAGGTACGCAGTATTTT.

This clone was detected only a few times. The CDR3 DNA reads TGTGCCAGCAGGCTGGGACAGGGGGGCCTCGAGCAGTACTTC. Translation gives CASRLGQGGLEQYF. The chain has TRBV2 and TRBJ2-7, with 11 nucleotides matching TRBD1. The V segment lost 6 bases and the J segment 6 bases; nucleotides outside the gene matches: 7. CDR1 is SNHLY and CDR2 is FYNNEI in the germline V gene. The CDR3 loop spans 14 amino acids.

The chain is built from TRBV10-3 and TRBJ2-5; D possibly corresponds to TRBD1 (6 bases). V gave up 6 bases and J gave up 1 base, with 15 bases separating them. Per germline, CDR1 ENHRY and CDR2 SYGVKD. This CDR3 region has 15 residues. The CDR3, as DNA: TGTGCCATCAGGGGGGCCCTCGAGGTCCAAGAGACCCAGTACTTC. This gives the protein CAIRGALEVQETQYF.

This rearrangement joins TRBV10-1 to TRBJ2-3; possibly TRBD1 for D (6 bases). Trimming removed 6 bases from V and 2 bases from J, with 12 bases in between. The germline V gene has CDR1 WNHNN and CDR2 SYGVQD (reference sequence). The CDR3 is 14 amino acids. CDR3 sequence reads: CASSRDTYTDTQYF. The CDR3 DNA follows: TGCGCCAGCAGCCGGGACACCTACACAGATACGCAGTATTTT.

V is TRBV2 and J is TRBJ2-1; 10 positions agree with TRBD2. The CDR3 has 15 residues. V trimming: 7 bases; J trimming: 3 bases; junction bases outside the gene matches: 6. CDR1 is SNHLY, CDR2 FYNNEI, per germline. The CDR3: CASTPTSGIYNEQFF. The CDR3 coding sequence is TGTGCCAGCACGCCCACTAGCGGGATCTACAATGAGCAGTTCTTC.

The CDR3 region has the DNA TGTGCCAGCAGCCCCTCCGGGACAGGAAAAAACTATGGCTACACCTTC. Translating it yields CASSPSGTGKNYGYTF. J is TRBJ1-2 and V is TRBV7-8; 8 bases line up with TRBD1. J lost 2 bases, V lost 5 bases, and 10 bases had no gene match. Germline V gene lookup returns CDR1 SGHVS and CDR2 FQNEAQ. The CDR3 has 16 amino acids. Drawing the rest from reference TRBV7-8 and TRBJ1-2, the complete variable domain is GAGVSQSPRYKVAKRGQDVALRCDPISGHVSLFWYQQALGQGPEFLTYFQNEAQLDKSGLPSDRFFAERPEGSVSTLKIQRTQQEDSAVYLCASSPSGTGKNYGYTFGSGTRLTVV.

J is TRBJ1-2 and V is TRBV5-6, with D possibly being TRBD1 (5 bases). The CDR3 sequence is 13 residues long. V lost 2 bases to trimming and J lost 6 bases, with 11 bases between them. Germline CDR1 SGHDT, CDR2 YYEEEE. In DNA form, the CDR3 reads TGTGCCAGCAGCTTCGGGACGGGGGATGGCTACACCTTC. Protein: CASSFGTGDGYTF. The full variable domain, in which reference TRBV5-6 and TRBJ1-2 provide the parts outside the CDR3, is DAGVTQSPTHLIKTRGQQVTLRCSPKSGHDTVSWYQQALGQGPQFIFQYYEEEERQRGNFPDRFSGHQFPNYSSELNVNALLLGDSALYLCASSFGTGDGYTFGSGTRLTVV.

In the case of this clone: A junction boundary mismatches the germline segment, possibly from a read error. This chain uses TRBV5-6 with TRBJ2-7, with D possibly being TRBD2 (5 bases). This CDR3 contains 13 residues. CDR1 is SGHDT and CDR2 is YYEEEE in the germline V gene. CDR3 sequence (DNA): TGTGCCAGCAGGTTGGGGAGCTCCTACGAGCAGTACTTC. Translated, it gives CASRLGSSYEQYF.

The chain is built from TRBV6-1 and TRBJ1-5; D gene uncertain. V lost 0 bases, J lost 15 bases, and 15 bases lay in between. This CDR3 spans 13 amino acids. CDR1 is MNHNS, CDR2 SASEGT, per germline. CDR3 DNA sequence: TGTGCCAGCAGTGAAGCGCTGCCTCAGAAAAGGCATTTT. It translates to CASSEALPQKRHF.

The CDR3 is CSVEEVTGSHEQYF. The CDR3 nucleotides are TGCAGCGTTGAAGAAGTAACAGGTAGCCACGAGCAGTACTTC. The V gene is TRBV29-1, the J gene TRBJ2-7; possible D gene TRBD1, 5 bases. CDR3 length: 14 amino acids. V lost 0 bases and J 5 bases, leaving 14 bases between the germline ends. Germline V CDR1 and CDR2: SQVTM, ANQGSEA.

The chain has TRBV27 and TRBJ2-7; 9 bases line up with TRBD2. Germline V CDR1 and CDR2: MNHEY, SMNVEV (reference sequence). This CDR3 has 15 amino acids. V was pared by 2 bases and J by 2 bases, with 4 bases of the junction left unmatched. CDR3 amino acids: CASSLAGGQTYEQYF. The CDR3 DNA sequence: TGTGCCAGCAGTTTAGCGGGAGGGCAGACCTACGAGCAGTACTTC.

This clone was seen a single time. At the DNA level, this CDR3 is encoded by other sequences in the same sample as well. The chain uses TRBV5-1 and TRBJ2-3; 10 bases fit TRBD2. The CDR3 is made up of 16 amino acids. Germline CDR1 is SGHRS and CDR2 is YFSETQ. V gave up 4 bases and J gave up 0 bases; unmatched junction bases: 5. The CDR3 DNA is TGCGCCAGCAGCCTCGGACTAGCGGCTAGCACAGATACGCAGTATTTT. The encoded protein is CASSLGLAASTDTQYF.

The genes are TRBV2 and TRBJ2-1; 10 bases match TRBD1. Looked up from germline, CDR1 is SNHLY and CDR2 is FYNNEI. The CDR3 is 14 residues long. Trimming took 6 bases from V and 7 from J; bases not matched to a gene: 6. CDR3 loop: CASRGQGVGNEQFF. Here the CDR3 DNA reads TGTGCCAGCAGAGGACAGGGGGTGGGGAATGAGCAGTTCTTC.

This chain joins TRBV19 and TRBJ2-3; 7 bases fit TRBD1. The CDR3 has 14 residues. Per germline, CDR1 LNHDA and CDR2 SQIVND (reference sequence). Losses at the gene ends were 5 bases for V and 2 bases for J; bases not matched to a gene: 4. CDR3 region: CASSPGTVTDTQYF. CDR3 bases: TGTGCCAGTAGTCCTGGGACAGTCACAGATACGCAGTATTTT.

The CDR3 spells CASSGLAGVEREQYF. As DNA, the CDR3 is TGCGCCAGCAGCGGTCTAGCGGGAGTCGAGCGCGAGCAGTACTTC. The chain joins TRBV4-1 to TRBJ2-5; 10 bases fit TRBD2. Matching the DNA end better, TRBJ2-7 makes the J call doubtful. CDR3 length: 15 amino acids. Germline V gene data show CDR1 as MGHRA and CDR2 as YSYEKL.

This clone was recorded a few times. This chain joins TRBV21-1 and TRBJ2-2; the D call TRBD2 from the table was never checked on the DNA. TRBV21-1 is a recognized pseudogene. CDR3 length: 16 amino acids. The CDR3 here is CASSKARFTNTGELFF. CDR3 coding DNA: TGTGCCAGCAGCAAAGCTAGATTCACGAACACCGGGGAGCTGTTTTTT.

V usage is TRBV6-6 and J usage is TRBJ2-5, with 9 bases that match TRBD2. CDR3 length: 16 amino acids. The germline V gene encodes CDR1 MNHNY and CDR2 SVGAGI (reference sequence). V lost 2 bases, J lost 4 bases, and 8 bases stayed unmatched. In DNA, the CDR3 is TGTGCCAGCAGTTACGGGGCGGGAGGGCCAGGAGAGACCCAGTACTTC. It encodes CASSYGAGGPGETQYF.

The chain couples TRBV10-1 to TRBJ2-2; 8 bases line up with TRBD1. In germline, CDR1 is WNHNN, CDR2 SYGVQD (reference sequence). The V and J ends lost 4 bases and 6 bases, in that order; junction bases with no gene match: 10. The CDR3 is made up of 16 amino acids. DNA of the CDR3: TGCGCCAGCAGTGGGGGGACAGGTGGTCTCCCCGGGGAGCTGTTTTTT. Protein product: CASSGGTGGLPGELFF.

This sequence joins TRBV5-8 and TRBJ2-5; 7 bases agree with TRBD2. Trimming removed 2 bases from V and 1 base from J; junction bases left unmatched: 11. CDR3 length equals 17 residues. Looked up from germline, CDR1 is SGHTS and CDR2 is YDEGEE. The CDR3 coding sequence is TGTGCCAGCAGCTTAGGCTGGGGAGGGAGGTCCCAAGAGACCCAGTACTTC. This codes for CASSLGWGGRSQETQYF.

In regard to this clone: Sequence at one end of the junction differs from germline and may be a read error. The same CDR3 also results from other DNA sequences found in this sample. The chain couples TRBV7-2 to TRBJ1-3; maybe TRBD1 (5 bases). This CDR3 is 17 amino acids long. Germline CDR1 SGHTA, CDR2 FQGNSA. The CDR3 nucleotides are TGTGCCAGCAGCCTAGCAGCAGGGCCTTCTTCTGGAAATACCATATATTTT. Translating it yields CASSLAAGPSSGNTIYF.

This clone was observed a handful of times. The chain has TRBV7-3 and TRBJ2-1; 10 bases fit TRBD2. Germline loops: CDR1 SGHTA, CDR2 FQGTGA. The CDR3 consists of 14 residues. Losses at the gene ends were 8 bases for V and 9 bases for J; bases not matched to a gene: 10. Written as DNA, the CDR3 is TGTGCCAGCGGAACAGCGGGAGGGCACGTTGAGCAGTTCTTC. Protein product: CASGTAGGHVEQFF.

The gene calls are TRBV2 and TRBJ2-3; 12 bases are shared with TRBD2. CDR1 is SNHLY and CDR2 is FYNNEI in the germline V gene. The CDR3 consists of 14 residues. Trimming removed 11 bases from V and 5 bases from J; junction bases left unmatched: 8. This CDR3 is CAGRTSGTEDTQYF. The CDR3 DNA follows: TGTGCCGGGCGGACTAGCGGGACCGAAGATACGCAGTATTTT.

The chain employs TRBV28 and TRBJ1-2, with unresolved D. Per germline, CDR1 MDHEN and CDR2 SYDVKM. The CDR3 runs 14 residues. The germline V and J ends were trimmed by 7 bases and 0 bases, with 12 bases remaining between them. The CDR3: CASNAGSANYGYTF. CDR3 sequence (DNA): TGTGCCAGCAACGCTGGTAGCGCTAACTATGGCTACACCTTC.

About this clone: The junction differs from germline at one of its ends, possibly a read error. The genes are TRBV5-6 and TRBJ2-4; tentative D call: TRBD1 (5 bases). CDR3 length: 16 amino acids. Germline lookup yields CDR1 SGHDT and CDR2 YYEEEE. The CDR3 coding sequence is TGTGCCAGCAGCTTGCCCAGGGCGGAAGCCAAAAACAGTCAGTACTTC. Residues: CASSLPRAEAKNSQYF.

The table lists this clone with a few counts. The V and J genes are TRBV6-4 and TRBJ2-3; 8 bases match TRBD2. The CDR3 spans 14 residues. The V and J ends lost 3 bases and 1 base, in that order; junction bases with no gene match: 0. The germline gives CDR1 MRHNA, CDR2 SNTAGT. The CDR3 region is CASSEAGGTDTQYF. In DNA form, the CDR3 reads TGTGCCAGCAGTGAAGCGGGAGGCACAGATACGCAGTATTTT.